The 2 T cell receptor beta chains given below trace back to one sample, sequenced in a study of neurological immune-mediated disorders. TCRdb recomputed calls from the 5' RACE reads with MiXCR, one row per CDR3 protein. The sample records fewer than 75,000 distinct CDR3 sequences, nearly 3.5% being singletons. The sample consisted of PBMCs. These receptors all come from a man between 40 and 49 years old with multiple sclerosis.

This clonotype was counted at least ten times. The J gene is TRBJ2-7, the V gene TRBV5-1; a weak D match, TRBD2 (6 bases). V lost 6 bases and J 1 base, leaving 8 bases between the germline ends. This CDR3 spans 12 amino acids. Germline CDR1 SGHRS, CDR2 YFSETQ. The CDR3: CASKGGSYEQYF. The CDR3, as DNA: TGCGCCAGCAAAGGAGGGTCCTACGAGCAGTACTTC.

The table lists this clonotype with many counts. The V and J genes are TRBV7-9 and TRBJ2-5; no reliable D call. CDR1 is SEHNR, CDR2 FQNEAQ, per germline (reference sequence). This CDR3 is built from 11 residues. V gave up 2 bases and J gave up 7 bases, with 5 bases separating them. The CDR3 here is CASSLMGTQYF. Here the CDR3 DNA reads TGTGCCAGCAGCTTAATGGGGACCCAGTACTTC.